This TCR beta chain was sequenced in a study of T cell repertoires in cytomegalovirus infection. Study-wide results and limits: Individuals carrying CMV plus the relevant HLA were identified by cumulative frequency of public TCR beta families.

Trimming stripped 4 bases from V and 0 bases from J, with 18 bases between. CDR1 SGHDN and CDR2 FVKESK come from the germline V gene. The CDR3 runs 17 residues. On this clonotype: Its cognate antigen is unknown.

TCRdb called the reads again in MiXCR, with one record for every CDR3 protein. Of around 360,000 distinct CDR3 sequences in the sample, approximately 30% were seen once. The sequencing used cultured PBMCs, collected from culture after CMV antigen stimulation. V usage is TRBV14 and J usage is TRBJ1-2; maybe TRBD1 (6 bases). This TCR came from a human donor in good health (CMV status not recorded). Some clones in this sample may be carry-over from other donors' samples. CDR3 region: CASSPVGGGKANYGYTF. The CDR3 region has the DNA TGTGCCAGCAGCCCGGTGGGGGGCGGAAAAGCTAACTATGGCTACACCTTC.